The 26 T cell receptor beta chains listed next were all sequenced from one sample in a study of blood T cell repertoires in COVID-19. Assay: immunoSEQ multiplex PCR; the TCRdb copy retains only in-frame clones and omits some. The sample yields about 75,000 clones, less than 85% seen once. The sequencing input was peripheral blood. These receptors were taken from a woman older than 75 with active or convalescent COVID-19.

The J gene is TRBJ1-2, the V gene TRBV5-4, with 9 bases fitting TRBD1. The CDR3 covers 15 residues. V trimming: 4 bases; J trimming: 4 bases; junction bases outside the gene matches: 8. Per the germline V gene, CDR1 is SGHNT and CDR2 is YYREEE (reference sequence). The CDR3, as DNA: TGTGCCAGCAGCCAACGGACAGGGGTTTCCTATGGCTACACCTTC. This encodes CASSQRTGVSYGYTF.

CDR3 sequence: CASSDLSSRTGMNTEAFF. CDR3 in DNA: TGTGCCAGCAGTGACCTAAGCTCCCGGACAGGGATGAACACTGAAGCTTTCTTT. The chain links TRBV25-1 to TRBJ1-1; 8 bases agree with TRBD1. V trimming: 3 bases; J trimming: 0 bases; junction bases outside the gene matches: 12. The CDR3 consists of 18 residues. Germline CDR1 and CDR2: MGHDK and SYGVNS.

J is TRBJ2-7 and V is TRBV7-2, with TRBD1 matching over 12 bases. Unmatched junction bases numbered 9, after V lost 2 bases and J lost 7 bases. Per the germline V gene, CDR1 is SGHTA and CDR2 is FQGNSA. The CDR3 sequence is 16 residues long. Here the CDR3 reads CASSLHTGQGAGEQYF. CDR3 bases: TGTGCCAGCAGCTTACATACGGGACAGGGGGCGGGGGAGCAGTACTTC.

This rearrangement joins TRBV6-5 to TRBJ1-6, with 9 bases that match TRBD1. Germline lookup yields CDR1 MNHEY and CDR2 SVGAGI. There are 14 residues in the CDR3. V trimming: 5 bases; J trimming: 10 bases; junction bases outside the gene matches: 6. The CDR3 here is CASSRTGVGSPLHF. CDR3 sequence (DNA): TGTGCCAGCAGTCGGACAGGGGTAGGGTCACCCCTCCACTTT.

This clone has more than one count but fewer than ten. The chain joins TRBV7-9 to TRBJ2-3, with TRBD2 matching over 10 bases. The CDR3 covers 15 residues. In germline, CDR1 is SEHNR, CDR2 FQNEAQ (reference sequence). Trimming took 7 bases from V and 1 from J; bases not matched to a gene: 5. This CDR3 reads CASTVAGGGTDTQYF. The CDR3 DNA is TGTGCCAGCACCGTAGCGGGGGGAGGCACAGATACGCAGTATTTT. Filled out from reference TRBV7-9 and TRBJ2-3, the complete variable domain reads DTGVSQNPRHKITKRGQNVTFRCDPISEHNRLYWYRQTLGQGPEFLTYFQNEAQLEKSRLLSDRFSAERPKGSFSTLEIQRTEQGDSAMYLCASTVAGGGTDTQYFGPGTRLTVL.

DNA of the CDR3: TGTGCCAGCAGCCAATCAAAGCGGGGAACAGCTTTCTTT. Its protein is CASSQSKRGTAFF. This chain uses TRBV3-1 (or the pseudogene TRBV3-2) with TRBJ1-1, with D unresolved. This CDR3 is 13 amino acids long. CDR1 is LGHDT and CDR2 is YNNKEL in the germline V gene (reference sequence). V gave up 2 bases and J gave up 10 bases, with 14 bases separating them.

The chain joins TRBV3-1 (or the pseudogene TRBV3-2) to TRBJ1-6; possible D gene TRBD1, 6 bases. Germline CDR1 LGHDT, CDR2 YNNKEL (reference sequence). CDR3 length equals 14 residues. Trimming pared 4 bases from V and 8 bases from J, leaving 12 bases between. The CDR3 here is CASSPMRTDSPLHF. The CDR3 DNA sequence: TGTGCCAGCAGCCCTATGAGGACAGATTCACCCCTCCACTTT.

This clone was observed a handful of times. CDR3 sequence reads: CASSKGGGRIHNEQFF. In DNA form, the CDR3 reads TGTGCCAGCAGCAAAGGCGGGGGGCGTATCCACAATGAGCAGTTCTTC. This chain joins TRBV21-1 and TRBJ2-1; TRBD2 is the table's D call and was not checked against the DNA. TRBV21-1 is a pseudogene segment. This CDR3 region has 16 residues.

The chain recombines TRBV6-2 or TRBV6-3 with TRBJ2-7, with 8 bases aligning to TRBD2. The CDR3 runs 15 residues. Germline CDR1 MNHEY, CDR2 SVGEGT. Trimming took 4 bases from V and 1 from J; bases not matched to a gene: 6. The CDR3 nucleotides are TGTGCCAGCAGTTCCGCGGCGGGGGGATCCTACGAGCAGTACTTC. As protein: CASSSAAGGSYEQYF.

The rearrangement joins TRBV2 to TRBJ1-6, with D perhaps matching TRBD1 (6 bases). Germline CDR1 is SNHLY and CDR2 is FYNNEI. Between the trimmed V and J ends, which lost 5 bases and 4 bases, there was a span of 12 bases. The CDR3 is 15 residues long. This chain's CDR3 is CASSIGTRYNSPLHF. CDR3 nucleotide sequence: TGTGCCAGCAGTATAGGGACACGTTATAATTCACCCCTCCACTTT.

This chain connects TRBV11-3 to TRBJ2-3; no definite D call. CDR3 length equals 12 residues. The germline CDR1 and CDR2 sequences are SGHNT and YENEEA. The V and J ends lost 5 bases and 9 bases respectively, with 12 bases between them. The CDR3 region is CASSLTLETQYF. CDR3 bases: TGTGCCAGCAGCCTAACTTTGGAGACGCAGTATTTT.

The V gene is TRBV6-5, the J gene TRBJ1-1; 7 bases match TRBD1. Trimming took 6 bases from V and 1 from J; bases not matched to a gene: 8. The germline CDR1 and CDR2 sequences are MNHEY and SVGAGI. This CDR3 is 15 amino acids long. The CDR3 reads CASRPGDRENTEAFF. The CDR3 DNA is TGTGCCAGCAGGCCCGGGGACAGAGAGAACACTGAAGCTTTCTTT.

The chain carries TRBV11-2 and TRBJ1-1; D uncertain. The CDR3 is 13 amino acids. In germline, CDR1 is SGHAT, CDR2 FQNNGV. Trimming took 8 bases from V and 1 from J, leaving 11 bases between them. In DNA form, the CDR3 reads TGTGCCAGCGCCACTACAAGGAACACTGAAGCTTTCTTT. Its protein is CASATTRNTEAFF.

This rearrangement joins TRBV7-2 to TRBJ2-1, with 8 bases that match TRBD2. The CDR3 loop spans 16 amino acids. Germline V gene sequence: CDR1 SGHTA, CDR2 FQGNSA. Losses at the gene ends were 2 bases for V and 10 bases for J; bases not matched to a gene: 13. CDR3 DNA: TGTGCCAGCAGCTTAACGGTCGCGGGGGGCCGTGGGGAGCAGTTCTTC. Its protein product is CASSLTVAGGRGEQFF.

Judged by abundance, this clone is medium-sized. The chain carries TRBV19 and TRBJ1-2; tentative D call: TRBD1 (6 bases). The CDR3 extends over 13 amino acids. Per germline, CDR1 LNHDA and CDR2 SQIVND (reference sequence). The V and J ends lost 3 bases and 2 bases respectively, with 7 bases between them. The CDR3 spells CASSMGQNYGYTF. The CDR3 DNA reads TGTGCCAGTAGTATGGGACAAAACTATGGCTACACCTTC.

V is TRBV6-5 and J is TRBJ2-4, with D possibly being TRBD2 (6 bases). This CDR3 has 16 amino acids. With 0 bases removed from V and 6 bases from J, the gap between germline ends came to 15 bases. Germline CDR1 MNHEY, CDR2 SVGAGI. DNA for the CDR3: TGTGCCAGCAGTTACTCCGACCACCCGGGGGTAAACATTCAGTACTTC. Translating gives CASSYSDHPGVNIQYF.

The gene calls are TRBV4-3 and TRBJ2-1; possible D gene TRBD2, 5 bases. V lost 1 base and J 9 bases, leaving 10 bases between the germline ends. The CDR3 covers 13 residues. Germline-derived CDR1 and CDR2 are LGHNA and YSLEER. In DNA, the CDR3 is TGCGCCAGCAGCCAAGGGTTACGGGGTGAGCAGTTCTTC. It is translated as CASSQGLRGEQFF.

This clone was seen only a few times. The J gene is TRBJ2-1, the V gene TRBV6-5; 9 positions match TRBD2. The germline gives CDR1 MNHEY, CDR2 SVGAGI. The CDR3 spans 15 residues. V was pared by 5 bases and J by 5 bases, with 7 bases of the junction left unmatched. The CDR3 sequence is CASSHPGLANNEQFF. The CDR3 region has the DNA TGTGCCAGCAGTCACCCGGGACTAGCCAACAATGAGCAGTTCTTC.

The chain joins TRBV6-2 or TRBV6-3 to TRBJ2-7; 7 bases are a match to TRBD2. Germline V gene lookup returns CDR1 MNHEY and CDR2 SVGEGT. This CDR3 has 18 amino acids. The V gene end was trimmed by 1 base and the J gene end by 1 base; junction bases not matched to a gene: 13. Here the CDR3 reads CASSYYPGGHRDSYEQYF. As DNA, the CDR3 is TGTGCCAGCAGTTACTATCCGGGGGGTCACCGAGATTCCTACGAGCAGTACTTC.

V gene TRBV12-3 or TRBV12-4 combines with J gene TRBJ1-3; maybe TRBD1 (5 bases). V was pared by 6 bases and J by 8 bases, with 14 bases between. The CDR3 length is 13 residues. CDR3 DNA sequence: TGTGCCAGCAGCCCAGGACATGGGGACACCATATATTTT. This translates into CASSPGHGDTIYF.

The CDR3 bases are TGTGCCAGCAGTAGCGGGAGTTACGCAGATACGCAGTATTTT. Its protein is CASSSGSYADTQYF. V usage is TRBV28 and J usage is TRBJ2-3; 8 nucleotides match TRBD2. The ends lost 5 bases at V and 4 bases at J; junction bases unmatched: 5. Germline CDR1 reads MDHEN; CDR2 reads SYDVKM. There are 14 residues in the CDR3.

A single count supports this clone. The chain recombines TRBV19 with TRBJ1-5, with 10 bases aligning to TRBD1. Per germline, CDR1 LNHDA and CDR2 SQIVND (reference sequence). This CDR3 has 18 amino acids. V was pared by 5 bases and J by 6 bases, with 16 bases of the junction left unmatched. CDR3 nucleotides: TGTGCCAGTAGTCGCCAGGGACAGGGGTACGGGTTACTTCAGCCCCAGCATTTT. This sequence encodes CASSRQGQGYGLLQPQHF.

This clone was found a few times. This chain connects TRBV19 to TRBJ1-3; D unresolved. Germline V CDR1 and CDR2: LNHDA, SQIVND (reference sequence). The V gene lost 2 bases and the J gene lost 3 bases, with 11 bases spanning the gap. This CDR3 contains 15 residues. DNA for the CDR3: TGTGCCAGTAGTATAAGATCTGGGCTTGGAAACACCATATATTTT. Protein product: CASSIRSGLGNTIYF.

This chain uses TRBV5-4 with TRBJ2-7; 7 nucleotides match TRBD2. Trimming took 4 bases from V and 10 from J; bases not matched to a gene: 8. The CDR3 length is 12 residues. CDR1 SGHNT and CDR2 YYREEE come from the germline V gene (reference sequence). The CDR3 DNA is TGTGCCAGCAGCCCAGGACTAGGAATACAGTACTTC. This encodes CASSPGLGIQYF.

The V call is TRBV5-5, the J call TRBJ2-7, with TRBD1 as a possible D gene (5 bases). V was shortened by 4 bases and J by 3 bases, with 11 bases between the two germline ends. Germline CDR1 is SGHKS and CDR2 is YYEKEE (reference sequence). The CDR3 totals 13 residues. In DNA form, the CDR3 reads TGTGCCAGCAGCCGAAGACAGAACTACGAGCAGTACTTC. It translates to CASSRRQNYEQYF.

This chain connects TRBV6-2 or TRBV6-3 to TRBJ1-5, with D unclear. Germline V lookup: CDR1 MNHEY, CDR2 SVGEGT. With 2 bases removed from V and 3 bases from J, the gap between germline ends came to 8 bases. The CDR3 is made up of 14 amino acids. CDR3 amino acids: CASSYGRDNQPQHF. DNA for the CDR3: TGTGCCAGCAGTTACGGGAGAGACAATCAGCCCCAGCATTTT.